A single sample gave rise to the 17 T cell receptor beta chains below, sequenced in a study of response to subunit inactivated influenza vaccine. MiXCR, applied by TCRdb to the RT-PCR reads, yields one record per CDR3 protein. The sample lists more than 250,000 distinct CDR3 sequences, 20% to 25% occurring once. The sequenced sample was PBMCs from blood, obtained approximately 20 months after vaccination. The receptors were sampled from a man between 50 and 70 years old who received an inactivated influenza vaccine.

The CDR3 sequence is CASSILLGQGGTEAFF. The CDR3 nucleotides read TGTGCCAGTAGTATCTTATTGGGACAGGGTGGCACTGAAGCTTTCTTT. V gene TRBV19 combines with J gene TRBJ1-1; 9 positions agree with TRBD1. Germline V gene lookup returns CDR1 LNHDA and CDR2 SQIVND (reference sequence). The trim removed 3 bases at V and 4 bases at J, leaving 9 bases unmatched. The CDR3 spans 16 residues.

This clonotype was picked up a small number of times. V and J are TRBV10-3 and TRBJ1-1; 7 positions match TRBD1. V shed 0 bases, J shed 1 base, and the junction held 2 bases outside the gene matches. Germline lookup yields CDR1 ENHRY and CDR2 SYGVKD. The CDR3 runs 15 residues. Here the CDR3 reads CAISESGTANTEAFF. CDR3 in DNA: TGTGCCATCAGTGAGTCCGGGACAGCGAACACTGAAGCTTTCTTT.

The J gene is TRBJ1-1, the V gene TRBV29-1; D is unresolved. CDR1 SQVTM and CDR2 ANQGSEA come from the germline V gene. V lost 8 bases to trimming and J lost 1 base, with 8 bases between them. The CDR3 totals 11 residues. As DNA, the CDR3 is TGCAGCATGAACACGAACACTGAAGCTTTCTTT. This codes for CSMNTNTEAFF.

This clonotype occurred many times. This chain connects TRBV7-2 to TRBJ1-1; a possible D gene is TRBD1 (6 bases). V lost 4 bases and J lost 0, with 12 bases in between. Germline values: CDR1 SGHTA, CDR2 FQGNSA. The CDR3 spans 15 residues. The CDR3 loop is CASSYGQLMNTEAFF. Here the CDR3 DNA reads TGTGCCAGCAGCTACGGACAGTTAATGAACACTGAAGCTTTCTTT.

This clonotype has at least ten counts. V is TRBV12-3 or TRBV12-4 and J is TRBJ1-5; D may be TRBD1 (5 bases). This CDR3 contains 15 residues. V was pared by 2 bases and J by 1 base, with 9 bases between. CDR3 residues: CASSLTGLSNQPQHF. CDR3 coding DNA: TGTGCCAGCAGTTTAACAGGTCTAAGCAATCAGCCCCAGCATTTT.

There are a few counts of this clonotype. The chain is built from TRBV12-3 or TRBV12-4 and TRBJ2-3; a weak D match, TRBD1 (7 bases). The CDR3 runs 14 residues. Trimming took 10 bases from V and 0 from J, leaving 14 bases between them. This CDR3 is CATGRDRSTDTQYF. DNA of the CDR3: TGTGCCACCGGGCGGGACAGAAGCACAGATACGCAGTATTTT.

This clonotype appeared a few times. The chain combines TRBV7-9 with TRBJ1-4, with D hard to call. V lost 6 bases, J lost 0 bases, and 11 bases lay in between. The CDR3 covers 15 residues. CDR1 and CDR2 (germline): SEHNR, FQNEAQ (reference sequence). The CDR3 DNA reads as TGTGCCAGCAGTAACGTCCTCGCAACTAATGAAAAACTGTTTTTT. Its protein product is CASSNVLATNEKLFF.

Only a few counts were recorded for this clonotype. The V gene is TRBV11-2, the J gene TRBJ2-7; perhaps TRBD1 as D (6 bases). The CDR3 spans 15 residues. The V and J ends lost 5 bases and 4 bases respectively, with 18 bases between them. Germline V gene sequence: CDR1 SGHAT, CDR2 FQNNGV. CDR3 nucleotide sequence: TGTGCCAGCAGCCAGGGGCTCAGCCCACCTTACGAGCAGTACTTC. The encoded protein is CASSQGLSPPYEQYF.

CDR3 nucleotides: TGCAGCGTTGGGGGGGACGAGCAGTACTTC. Translated: CSVGGDEQYF. The chain combines TRBV29-1 with TRBJ2-7, with TRBD2 as a possible D gene (6 bases). CDR3 length equals 10 residues. Germline values: CDR1 SQVTM, CDR2 ANQGSEA. Trimming removed 4 bases at V and 5 bases at J, with 6 bases between.

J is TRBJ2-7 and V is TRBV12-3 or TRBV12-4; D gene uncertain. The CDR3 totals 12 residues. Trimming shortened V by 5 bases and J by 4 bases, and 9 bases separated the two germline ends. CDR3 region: CASSPQVYEQYF. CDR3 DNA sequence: TGTGCCAGCAGTCCGCAGGTATACGAGCAGTACTTC.

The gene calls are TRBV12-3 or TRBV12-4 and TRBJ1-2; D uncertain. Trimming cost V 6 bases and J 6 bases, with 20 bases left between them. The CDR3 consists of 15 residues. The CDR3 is CASSHTGSPEDGYTF. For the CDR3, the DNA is TGTGCCAGCAGCCATACGGGATCGCCCGAGGATGGCTACACCTTC.

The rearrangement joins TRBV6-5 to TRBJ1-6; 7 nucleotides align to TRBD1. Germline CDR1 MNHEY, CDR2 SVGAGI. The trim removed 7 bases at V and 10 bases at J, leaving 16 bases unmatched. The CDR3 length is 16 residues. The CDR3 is CASISGTGAAGSPLHF. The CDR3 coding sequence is TGTGCCAGCATTTCCGGAACAGGGGCTGCAGGCTCACCCCTCCACTTT.

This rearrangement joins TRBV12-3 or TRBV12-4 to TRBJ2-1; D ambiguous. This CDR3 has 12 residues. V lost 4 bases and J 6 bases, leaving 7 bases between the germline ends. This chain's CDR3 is CASSYSSNEQFF. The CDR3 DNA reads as TGTGCCAGCAGTTACTCTTCCAATGAGCAGTTCTTC.

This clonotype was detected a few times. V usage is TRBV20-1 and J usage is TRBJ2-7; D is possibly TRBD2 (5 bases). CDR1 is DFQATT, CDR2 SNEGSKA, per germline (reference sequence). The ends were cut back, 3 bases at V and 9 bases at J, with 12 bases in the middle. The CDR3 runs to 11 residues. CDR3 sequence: CSARKRERQYF. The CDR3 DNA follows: TGCAGTGCTAGGAAACGGGAAAGGCAGTACTTC.

The CDR3 sequence: CASSQATTDTQYF. Written as DNA, the CDR3 is TGTGCCAGCAGCCAAGCAACCACAGATACGCAGTATTTT. The V gene is TRBV3-1, the J gene TRBJ2-3; D unclear. This CDR3 has 13 amino acids. V was clipped by 1 base and J by 2 bases, with 4 bases between them. Germline V gene sequence: CDR1 LGHDT, CDR2 YNNKEL (reference sequence).

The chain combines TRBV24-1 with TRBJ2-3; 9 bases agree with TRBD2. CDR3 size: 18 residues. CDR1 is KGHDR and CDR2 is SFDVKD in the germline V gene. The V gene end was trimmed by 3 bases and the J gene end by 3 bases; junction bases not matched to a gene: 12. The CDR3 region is CATSDPSGASGKTDTQYF. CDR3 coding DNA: TGTGCCACCAGTGATCCTAGTGGGGCTAGCGGGAAGACAGATACGCAGTATTTT.

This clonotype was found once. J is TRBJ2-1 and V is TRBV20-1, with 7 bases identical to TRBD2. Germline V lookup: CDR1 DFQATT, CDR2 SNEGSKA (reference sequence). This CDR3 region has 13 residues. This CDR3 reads CRAGTTRGNEQFF. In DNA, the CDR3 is TGCAGAGCCGGGACTACTAGAGGGAATGAGCAGTTCTTC.